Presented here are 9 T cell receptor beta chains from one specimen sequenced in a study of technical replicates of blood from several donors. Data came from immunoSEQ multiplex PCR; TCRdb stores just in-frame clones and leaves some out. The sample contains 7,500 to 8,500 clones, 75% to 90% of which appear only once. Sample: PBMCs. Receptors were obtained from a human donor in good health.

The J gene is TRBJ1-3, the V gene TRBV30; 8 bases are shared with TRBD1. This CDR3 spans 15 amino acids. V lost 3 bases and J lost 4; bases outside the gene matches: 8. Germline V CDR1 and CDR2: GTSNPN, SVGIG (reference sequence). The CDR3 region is CAWRGQGLGGNTIYF. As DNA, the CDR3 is TGTGCCTGGAGAGGACAGGGTTTGGGGGGAAACACCATATATTTT.

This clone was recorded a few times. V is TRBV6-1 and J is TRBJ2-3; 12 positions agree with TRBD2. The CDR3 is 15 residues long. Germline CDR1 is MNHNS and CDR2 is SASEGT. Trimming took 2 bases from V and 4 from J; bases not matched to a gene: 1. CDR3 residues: CASSELAGGPDTQYF. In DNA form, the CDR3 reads TGTGCCAGCAGTGAACTAGCGGGAGGGCCAGATACGCAGTATTTT.

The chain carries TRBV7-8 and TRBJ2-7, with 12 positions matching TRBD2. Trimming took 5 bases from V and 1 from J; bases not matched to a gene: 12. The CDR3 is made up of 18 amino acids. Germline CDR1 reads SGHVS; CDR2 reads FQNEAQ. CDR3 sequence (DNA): TGTGCCAGCAGCCCTAGAGTCCTAGGACTAGCGGGATCCTACGAGCAGTACTTC. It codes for CASSPRVLGLAGSYEQYF.

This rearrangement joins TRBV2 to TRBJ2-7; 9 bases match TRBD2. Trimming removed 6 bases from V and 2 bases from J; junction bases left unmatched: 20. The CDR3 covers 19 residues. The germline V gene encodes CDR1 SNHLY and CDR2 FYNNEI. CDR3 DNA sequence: TGTGCCAGCAGGGGTATGACTAGCGGTAATCCGTTAAAGGCCTACGAGCAGTACTTC. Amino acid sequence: CASRGMTSGNPLKAYEQYF.

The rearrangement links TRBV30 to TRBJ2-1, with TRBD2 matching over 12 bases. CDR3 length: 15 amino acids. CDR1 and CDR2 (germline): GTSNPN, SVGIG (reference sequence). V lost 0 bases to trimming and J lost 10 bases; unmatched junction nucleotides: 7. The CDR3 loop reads CAWSVGLAGGTEQFF. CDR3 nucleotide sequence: TGTGCCTGGAGTGTTGGTCTAGCGGGAGGGACAGAGCAGTTCTTC.

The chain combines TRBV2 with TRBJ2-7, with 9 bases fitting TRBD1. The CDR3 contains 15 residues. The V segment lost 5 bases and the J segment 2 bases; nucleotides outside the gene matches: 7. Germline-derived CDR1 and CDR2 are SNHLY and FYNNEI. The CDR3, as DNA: TGTGCCAGCAGTCTAACCGGGACAGGGACCTACGAGCAGTACTTC. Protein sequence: CASSLTGTGTYEQYF.

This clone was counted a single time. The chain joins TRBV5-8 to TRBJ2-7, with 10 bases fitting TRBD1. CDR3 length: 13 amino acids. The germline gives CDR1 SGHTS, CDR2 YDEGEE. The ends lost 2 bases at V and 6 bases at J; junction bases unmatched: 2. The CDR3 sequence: CASSLDRGREQYF. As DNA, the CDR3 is TGTGCCAGCAGCTTAGACAGGGGGCGCGAGCAGTACTTC. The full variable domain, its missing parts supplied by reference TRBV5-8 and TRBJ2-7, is EAGVTQSPTHLIKTRGQQATLRCSPISGHTSVYWYQQALGLGLQFLLWYDEGEERNRGNFPPRFSGRQFPNYSSELNVNALELEDSALYLCASSLDRGREQYFGPGTRLTVT.

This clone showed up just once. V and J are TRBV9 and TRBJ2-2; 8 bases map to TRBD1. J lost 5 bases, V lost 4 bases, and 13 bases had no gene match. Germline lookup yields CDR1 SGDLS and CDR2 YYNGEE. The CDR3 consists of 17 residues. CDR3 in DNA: TGTGCCAGCAGCCCCCGACAGGGGTTGAGGGGGACCGGGGAGCTGTTTTTT. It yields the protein CASSPRQGLRGTGELFF.

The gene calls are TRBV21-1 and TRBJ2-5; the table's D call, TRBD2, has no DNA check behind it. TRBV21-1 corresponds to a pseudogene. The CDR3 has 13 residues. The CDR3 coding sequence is TGTGCAAGGGGGAGGGAAGCGGTAGAGACCCAGTACTTC. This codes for CARGREAVETQYF.